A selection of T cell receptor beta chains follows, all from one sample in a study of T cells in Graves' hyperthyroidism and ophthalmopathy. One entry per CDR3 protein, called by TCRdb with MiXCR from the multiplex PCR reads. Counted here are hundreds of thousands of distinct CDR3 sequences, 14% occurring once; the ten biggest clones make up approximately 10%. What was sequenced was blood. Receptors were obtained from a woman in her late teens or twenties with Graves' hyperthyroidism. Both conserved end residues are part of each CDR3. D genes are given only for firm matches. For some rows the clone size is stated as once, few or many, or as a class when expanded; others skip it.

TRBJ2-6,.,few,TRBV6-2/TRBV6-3,TGTGCCAGCAGTTACTACTCTGGGGCCAACGTCCTGACTTTC,CASSYYSGANVLTF
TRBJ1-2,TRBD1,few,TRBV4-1,TGCGCCAGCAGCCAAGAATGGGACAGGGGGCTTGGCTACACCTTC,CASSQEWDRGLGYTF
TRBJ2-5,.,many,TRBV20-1,TGCAGTGCTACCCCGCGGGCAGGGAAGAGGGTAGAGACCCAGTACTTC,CSATPRAGKRVETQYF
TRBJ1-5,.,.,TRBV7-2,TGTGCCAGCAGCTTAGTGGCATATAGCAATCAGCCCCAGCATTTT,CASSLVAYSNQPQHF
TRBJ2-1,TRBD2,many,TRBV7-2,TGTGCCAGCAGCACCCAGACCAGACTAGCGGGAGCCTACAATGAGCAGTTCTTC,CASSTQTRLAGAYNEQFF
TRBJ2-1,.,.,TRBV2,TGTGCCAGCAGCCGCGGGGGCAGCGGTCCCTACAATGAGCAGTTCTTC,CASSRGGSGPYNEQFF
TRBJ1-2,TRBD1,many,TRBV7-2,TGTGCCAGCAGCTTATCGGGACAGGGAGGCTATGGCTACACCTTC,CASSLSGQGGYGYTF
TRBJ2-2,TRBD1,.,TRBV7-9,TGTGCCAGCAGTCCGACAGGGGCTTATACCGGGGAGCTGTTTTTT,CASSPTGAYTGELFF
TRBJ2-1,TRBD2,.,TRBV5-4,TGTGCCAGCAGCTTCCGGGTCTTCGAACCGGGACTAGCGGGATTAAAGGGACATGAGCAGTTCTTC,CASSFRVFEPGLAGLKGHEQFF
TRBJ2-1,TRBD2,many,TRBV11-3,TGTGCCAGCAGCTTTCTAGCGGCGAGCAATGAGCAGTTCTTC,CASSFLAASNEQFF
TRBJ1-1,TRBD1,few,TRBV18,TGTGCCAGCTCACCACCTAACAGGGGGCGATCCAACACTGAAGCTCTCTTT,CASSPPNRGRSNTEALF
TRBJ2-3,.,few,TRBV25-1,TGTGCCAGCAGTGAATCCCGGGACCCCTTGAGGACAGATACGCAGTATTTT,CASSESRDPLRTDTQYF
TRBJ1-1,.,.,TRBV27,TGTGCCAGCAGTTCGGATCGGGGGGCCTACACTGAAGCTTTCTTT,CASSSDRGAYTEAFF
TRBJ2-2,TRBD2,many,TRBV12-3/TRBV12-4,TGTGCCAGCAGTCCTACCGGACTAGCCCTCACCGGGGAGCTGTTTTTT,CASSPTGLALTGELFF
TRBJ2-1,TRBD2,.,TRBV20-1,TGCAGTGCTACATTAGCGGGTGAGCAGTTCTTC,CSATLAGEQFF
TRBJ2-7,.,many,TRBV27,TGTGCCAGCAGTCGATTGTTAGGCACGACCTACGAGCAGTACTTC,CASSRLLGTTYEQYF
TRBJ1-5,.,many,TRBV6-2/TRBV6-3,TGTGCCAGCAGTTACCTGTTGACAGGCTCAAGTAGCAATCAGCCCCAGCATTTT,CASSYLLTGSSSNQPQHF
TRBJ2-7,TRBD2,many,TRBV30,TGTGCCTGGGGAACTAGCGGGAGGGCCCCGGACGAGCAGTACTTC,CAWGTSGRAPDEQYF
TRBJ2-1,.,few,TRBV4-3,TGCGCCAGCAGCCAGCTGCCGGGACCTAGTTTAGGTGAGCAGTTCTTC,CASSQLPGPSLGEQFF
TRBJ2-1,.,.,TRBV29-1,TGCAGCGGGAGGGGTAGTGGCAGCCACAATGAGCAGTTCTTC,CSGRGSGSHNEQFF
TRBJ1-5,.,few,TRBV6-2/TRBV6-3,TGTGCCAGCAATTTGGGGGGTTCAAATCAGCCCCAGCATTTT,CASNLGGSNQPQHF
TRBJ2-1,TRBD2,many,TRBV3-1,TGTGCCAGCAGCCCGAACAGGGGACTAGCGGGAACGGGGTATGAGCAGTTCTTC,CASSPNRGLAGTGYEQFF
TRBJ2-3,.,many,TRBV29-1,TGCAGCTCCTACGGGAAGGCAGATACGCAGTATTTT,CSSYGKADTQYF
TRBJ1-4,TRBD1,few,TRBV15,TGTGCCACCAGCAGAGATCCCCAGGGGGCGACTAATGAAAAACTGTTTTTT,CATSRDPQGATNEKLFF